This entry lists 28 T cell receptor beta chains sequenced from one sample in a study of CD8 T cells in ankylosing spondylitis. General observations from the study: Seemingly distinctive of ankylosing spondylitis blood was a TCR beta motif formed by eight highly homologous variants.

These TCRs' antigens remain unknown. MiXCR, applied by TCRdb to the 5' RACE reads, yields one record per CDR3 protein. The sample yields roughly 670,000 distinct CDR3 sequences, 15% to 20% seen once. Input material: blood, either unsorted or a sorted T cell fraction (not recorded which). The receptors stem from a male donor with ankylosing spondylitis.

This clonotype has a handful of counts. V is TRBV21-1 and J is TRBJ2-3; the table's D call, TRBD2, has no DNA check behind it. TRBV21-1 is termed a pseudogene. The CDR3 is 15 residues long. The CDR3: CASGGGTREIDTQYF. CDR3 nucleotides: TGTGCCAGCGGAGGCGGGACTAGGGAAATTGATACGCAGTATTTT.

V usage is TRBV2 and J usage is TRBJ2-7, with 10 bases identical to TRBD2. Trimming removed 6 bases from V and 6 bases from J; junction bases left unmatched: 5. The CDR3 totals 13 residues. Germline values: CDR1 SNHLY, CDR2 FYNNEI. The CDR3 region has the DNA TGTGCCAGCAGGGCTAGCGGGAGACTCGAGCAGTACTTC. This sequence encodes CASRASGRLEQYF.

The CDR3 loop reads CASKGDRAGNQPQHF. The CDR3 DNA reads as TGTGCCAGCAAAGGGGACAGGGCGGGCAATCAGCCCCAGCATTTT. The V gene is TRBV21-1, the J gene TRBJ1-5; the tabulated D call, TRBD1, remains unverified against the DNA. TRBV21-1 constitutes a pseudogene. The CDR3 loop spans 15 amino acids.

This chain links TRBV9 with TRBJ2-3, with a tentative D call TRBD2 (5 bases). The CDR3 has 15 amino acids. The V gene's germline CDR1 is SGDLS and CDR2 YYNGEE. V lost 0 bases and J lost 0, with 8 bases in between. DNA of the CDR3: TGTGCCAGCAGCGTAGTCCCGGGAAGCACAGATACGCAGTATTTT. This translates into CASSVVPGSTDTQYF.

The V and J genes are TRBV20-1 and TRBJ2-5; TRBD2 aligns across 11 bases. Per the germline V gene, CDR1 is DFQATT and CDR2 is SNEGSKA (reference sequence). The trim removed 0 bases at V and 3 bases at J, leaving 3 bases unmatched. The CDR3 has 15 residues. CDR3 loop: CSARDILAGEETQYF. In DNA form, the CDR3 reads TGCAGTGCTAGAGATATACTAGCGGGAGAAGAGACCCAGTACTTC.

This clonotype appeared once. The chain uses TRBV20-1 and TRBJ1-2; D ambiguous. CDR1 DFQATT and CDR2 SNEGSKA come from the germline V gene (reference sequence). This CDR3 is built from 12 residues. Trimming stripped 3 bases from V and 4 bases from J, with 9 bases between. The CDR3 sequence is CSASEGRYGYTF. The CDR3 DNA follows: TGCAGTGCTAGCGAGGGCCGCTATGGCTACACCTTC.

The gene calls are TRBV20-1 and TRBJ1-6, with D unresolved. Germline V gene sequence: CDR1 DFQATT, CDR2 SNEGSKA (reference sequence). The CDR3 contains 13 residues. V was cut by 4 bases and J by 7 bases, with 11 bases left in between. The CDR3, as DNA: TGCAGTGCTACCCTCACCTCGAATTCACCCCTCCACTTT. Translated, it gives CSATLTSNSPLHF.

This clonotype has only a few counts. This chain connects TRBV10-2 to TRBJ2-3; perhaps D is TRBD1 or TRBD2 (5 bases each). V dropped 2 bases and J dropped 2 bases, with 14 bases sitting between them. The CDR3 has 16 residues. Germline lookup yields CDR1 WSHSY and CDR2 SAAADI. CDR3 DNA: TGCGCCAGCAGTGAGCCCCGGGGCACTTACACAGATACGCAGTATTTT. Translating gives CASSEPRGTYTDTQYF.

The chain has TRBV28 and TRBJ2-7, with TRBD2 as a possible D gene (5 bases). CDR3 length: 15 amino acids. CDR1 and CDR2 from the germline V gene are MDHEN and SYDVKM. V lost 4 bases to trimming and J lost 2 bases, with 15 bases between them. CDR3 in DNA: TGTGCCAGCAGTTCATATAGCGTTTTAACCTACGAGCAGTACTTC. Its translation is CASSSYSVLTYEQYF.

CDR3 loop: CASSLEGLGSGEQYF. The CDR3 DNA reads as TGTGCCAGCAGCTTAGAAGGTCTGGGCTCGGGCGAGCAGTACTTC. V gene TRBV7-8 combines with J gene TRBJ2-7; D unresolved. V lost 1 base, J lost 6 bases, and 16 bases lay in between. There are 15 residues in the CDR3. From germline, CDR1 is SGHVS and CDR2 FQNEAQ.

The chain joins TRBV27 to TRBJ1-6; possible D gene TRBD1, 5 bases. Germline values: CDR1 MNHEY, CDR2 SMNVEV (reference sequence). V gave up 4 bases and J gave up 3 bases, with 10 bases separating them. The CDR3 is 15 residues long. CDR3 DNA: TGTGCCAGCAGTTGGACATTTGACTATAATTCACCCCTCCACTTT. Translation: CASSWTFDYNSPLHF.

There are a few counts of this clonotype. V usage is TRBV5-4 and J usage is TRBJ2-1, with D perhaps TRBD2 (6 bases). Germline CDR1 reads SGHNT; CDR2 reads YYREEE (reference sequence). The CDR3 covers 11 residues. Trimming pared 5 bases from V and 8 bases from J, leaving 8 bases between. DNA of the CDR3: TGTGCCAGCAGGGGGGAGGATGAGCAGTTCTTC. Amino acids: CASRGEDEQFF.

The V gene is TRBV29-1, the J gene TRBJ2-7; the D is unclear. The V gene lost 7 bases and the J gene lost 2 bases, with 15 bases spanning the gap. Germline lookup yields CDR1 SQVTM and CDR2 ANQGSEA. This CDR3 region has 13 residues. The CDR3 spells CSANGGAPYEQYF. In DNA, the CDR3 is TGCAGCGCCAACGGTGGTGCGCCCTACGAGCAGTACTTC.

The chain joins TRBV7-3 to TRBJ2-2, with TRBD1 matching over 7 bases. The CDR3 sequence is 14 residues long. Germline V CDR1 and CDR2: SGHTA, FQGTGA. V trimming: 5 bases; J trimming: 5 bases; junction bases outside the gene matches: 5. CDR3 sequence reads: CASSAQGETGELFF. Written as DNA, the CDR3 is TGTGCCAGCAGCGCTCAGGGGGAGACCGGGGAGCTGTTTTTT.

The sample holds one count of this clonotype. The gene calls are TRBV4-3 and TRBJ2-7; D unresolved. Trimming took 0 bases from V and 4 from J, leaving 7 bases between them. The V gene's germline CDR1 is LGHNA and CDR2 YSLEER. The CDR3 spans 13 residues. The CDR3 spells CASSQESGYEQYF. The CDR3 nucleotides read TGCGCCAGCAGCCAAGAGTCCGGGTACGAGCAGTACTTC.

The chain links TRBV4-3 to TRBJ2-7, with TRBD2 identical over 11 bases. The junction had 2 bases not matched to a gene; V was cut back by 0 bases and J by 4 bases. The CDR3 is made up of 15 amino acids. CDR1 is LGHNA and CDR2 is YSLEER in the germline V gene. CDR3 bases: TGCGCCAGCAGCCAAGAACTAGCGGGAGTTTACGAGCAGTACTTC. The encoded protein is CASSQELAGVYEQYF.

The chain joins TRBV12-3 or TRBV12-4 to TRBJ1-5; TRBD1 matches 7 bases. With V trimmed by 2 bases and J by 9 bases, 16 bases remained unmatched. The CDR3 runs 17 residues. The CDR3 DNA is TGTGCCAGCAGTTTACGAGGGGGGAACAGGGGACCGGGGCCCCAGCATTTT. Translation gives CASSLRGGNRGPGPQHF.

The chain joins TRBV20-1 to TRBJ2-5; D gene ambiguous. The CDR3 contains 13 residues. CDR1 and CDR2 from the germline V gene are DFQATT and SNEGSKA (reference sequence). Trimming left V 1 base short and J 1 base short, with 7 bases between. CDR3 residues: CSARVNTQETQYF. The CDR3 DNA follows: TGCAGTGCTAGAGTAAACACCCAAGAGACCCAGTACTTC.

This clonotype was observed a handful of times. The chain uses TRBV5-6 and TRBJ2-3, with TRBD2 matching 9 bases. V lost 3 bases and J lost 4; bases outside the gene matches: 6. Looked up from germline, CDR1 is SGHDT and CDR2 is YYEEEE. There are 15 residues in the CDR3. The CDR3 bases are TGTGCCAGCAGCTCCGGACTAGCGTCGCCAGATACGCAGTATTTT. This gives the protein CASSSGLASPDTQYF.

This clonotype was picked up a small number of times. The CDR3 protein is CASSQQGENTEAFF. Written as DNA, the CDR3 is TGCGCCAGCAGCCAGCAGGGGGAGAACACTGAAGCTTTCTTT. The chain carries TRBV5-1 and TRBJ1-1; the match to TRBD1 covers 7 bases. Germline CDR1 reads SGHRS; CDR2 reads YFSETQ. The V and J ends lost 4 bases and 1 base, in that order; junction bases with no gene match: 4. The CDR3 is 14 amino acids.

The CDR3 sequence is CASSRWDRWNTEAFF. The CDR3 nucleotides read TGTGCCAGCAGCCGGTGGGACAGGTGGAACACTGAAGCTTTCTTT. The gene calls are TRBV5-6 and TRBJ1-1; 8 bases fit TRBD1. The CDR3 totals 15 residues. With V trimmed by 4 bases and J by 1 base, 6 bases remained unmatched. Germline loops: CDR1 SGHDT, CDR2 YYEEEE. Full variable domain (missing parts from reference TRBV5-6 and TRBJ1-1): DAGVTQSPTHLIKTRGQQVTLRCSPKSGHDTVSWYQQALGQGPQFIFQYYEEEERQRGNFPDRFSGHQFPNYSSELNVNALLLGDSALYLCASSRWDRWNTEAFFGQGTRLTVV.

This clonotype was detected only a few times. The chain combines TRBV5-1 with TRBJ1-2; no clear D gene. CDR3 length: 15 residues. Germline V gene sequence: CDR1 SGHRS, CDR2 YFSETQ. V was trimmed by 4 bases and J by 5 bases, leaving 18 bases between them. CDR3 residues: CASSPLSSVVYGYTF. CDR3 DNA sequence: TGCGCCAGCAGCCCGCTTAGTTCGGTAGTATATGGCTACACCTTC. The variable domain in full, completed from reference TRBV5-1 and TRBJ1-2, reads KAGVTQTPRYLIKTRGQQVTLSCSPISGHRSVSWYQQTPGQGLQFLFEYFSETQRNKGNFPGRFSGRQFSNSRSEMNVSTLELGDSALYLCASSPLSSVVYGYTFGSGTRLTVV.

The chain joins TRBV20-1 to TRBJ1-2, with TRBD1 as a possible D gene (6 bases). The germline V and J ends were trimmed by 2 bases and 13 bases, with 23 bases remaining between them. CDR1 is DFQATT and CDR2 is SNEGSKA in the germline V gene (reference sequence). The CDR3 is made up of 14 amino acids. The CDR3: CSARLVNIGTSSTF. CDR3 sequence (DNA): TGCAGTGCTAGATTAGTCAATATCGGGACAAGTTCCACCTTC.

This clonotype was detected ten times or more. CDR3 protein: CASGARLAGVTDTQYF. The CDR3 DNA reads TGTGCTAGTGGTGCCCGACTAGCGGGGGTCACAGATACGCAGTATTTT. This chain connects TRBV12-5 to TRBJ2-3, with 12 bases aligning to TRBD2. Germline CDR1 reads LGHNT; CDR2 reads FRNRAP. J lost 2 bases, V lost 5 bases, and 5 bases had no gene match. The CDR3 is 16 amino acids.

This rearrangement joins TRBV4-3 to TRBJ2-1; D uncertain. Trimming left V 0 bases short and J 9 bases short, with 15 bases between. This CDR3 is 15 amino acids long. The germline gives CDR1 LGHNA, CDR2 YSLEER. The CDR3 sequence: CASSQDPDSMGEQFF. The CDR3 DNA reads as TGCGCCAGCAGCCAAGACCCCGACTCCATGGGTGAGCAGTTCTTC.

CDR3 DNA: TGTGCCATCAGCTGGGAAGGGAACGGCGAGCAGTACTTC. Translation gives CAISWEGNGEQYF. This chain connects TRBV10-3 to TRBJ2-7; D gene unclear. V lost 6 bases and J lost 6, with 15 bases in between. CDR3 size: 13 residues. Germline lookup yields CDR1 ENHRY and CDR2 SYGVKD.

Written as DNA, the CDR3 is TGCAGCGTTGTCCGCCCGGACAGCACCTACGAGCAGTACTTC. Protein sequence: CSVVRPDSTYEQYF. The chain recombines TRBV29-1 with TRBJ2-7; D is perhaps TRBD1 (6 bases). V shed 4 bases and J shed 2 bases, with 15 bases lying between them. This CDR3 has 14 amino acids. CDR1 and CDR2 (germline): SQVTM, ANQGSEA.

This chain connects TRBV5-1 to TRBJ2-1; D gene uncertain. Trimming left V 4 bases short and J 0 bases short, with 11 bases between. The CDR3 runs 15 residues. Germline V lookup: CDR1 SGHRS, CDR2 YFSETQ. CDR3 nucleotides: TGCGCCAGCAGCGCGGACGCGAGCTCCTACAATGAGCAGTTCTTC. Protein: CASSADASSYNEQFF.